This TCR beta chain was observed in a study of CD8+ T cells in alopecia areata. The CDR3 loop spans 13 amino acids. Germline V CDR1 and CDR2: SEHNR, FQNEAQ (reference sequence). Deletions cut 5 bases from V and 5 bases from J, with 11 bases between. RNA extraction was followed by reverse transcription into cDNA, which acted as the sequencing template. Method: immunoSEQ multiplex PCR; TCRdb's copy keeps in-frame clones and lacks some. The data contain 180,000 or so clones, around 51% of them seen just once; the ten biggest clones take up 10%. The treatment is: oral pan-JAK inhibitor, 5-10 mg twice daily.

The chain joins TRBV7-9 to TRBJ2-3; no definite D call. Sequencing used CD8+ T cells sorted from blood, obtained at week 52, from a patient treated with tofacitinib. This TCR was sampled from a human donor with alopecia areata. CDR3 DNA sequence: TGTGCCAGCAGCGAAGGGATAGGAGATACGCAGTATTTT. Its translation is CASSEGIGDTQYF.